This TCR beta chain emerged from a study of T cell repertoires in cytomegalovirus infection. Study information: Indications of both CMV infection and matching HLA type were provided by public TCR beta signatures. Whole-study results and caveats: Ex vivo responses were dominated by HLA-C-restricted CMV-specific TCR beta clonotypes.

TCRdb reprocessed the reads via MiXCR and lists one record per CDR3 protein. The profile shows about 360,000 distinct CDR3 sequences, roughly 34% of them singletons. This clonotype was counted between two and nine times. Its antigen is not known. The CDR3 length is 16 residues. In germline, CDR1 is MDHEN, CDR2 SYDVKM. The germline V and J ends were trimmed by 11 bases and 1 base, with 21 bases remaining between them. Sequences were derived from cultured PBMCs, sampled from culture after CMV antigen stimulation. This sequence originates from a human donor in good health (CMV status not recorded). Some clones in this sample may be carry-over from other donors' samples. The chain is built from TRBV28 and TRBJ2-1, with D maybe TRBD2 (6 bases). The CDR3 loop is CASSGGAINSYNEQFF. For the CDR3, the DNA is TGTGCCTCATCTGGCGGGGCCATTAATTCCTACAATGAGCAGTTCTTC. The complete variable domain, with remaining parts taken from reference TRBV28 and TRBJ2-1, reads DVKVTQSSRYLVKRTGEKVFLECVQDMDHENMFWYRQDPGLGLRLIYFSYDVKMKEKGDIPEGYSVSREKKERFSLILESASTNQTSMYLCASSGGAINSYNEQFFGPGTRLTVL.